The entry below gives a single T cell receptor (beta chain) sequence along with its context. This sample is part of a study of T cell changes during pregnancy in multiple sclerosis. Sequencing used immunoSEQ multiplex PCR; TCRdb keeps in-frame clones, though not all of them. Here the sample spans about 110,000 clones, approximately 90% being singletons. The CDR3 totals 15 residues. The germline CDR1 and CDR2 sequences are MNHEY and SMNVEV (reference sequence). V was clipped by 4 bases and J by 5 bases, with 17 bases between them. The TCR comes from a female donor with multiple sclerosis, enrolled in a pregnancy study. V and J are TRBV27 and TRBJ1-1, with D possibly being TRBD1 (6 bases). This specimen was peripheral blood, taken in the third trimester of pregnancy. The CDR3 bases are TGTGCCAGCAGTTCCCTATTACAGGGTAGGACTGAAGCTTTCTTT. Protein product: CASSSLLQGRTEAFF.